This T cell receptor beta chain was identified during a study of T cells in women clearing cervical HPV infection (dated by TCRdb to 2016 to 2019). In terms of the full investigation: The cases were 20 to 30 women with histologically confirmed HPV16-related CIN3 or worse, and 2 of those women had invasive cancers. Controls were some 26 women whose single incident HPV16 infection cleared within 12 months without precancer or cancer developing. Case blood was taken at the visit when the lesion was first identified, whereas control blood was taken when infection was no longer detected. Among cases, blood sampling came a median of approximately 150 days after lesion detection, with an interquartile range of about 80 to 210 days. Since only a few of the women had HLA typing available, the possibility that HLA type was acting as a confounder could not be ruled out. Nested within Costa Rica's Guanacaste HPV Natural History Study, an exploratory proof-of-principle case-control study compared TCR repertoires across cervical HPV16 outcomes. Cases and controls were matched on year of sample collection and on age within five years. A median age of about 30 years was observed in cases versus approximately 38 in controls, and no significant differences in baseline characteristics were found. In the parent cohort, some 10,000 women aged 18 or older were enrolled in Guanacaste, Costa Rica, during about 1993 to 1994 and were followed for roughly 7 years. Five blinded duplicates per group were added as quality controls, giving 60 or so samples: 50 or so participants and ten or so replicates. Here is what the overall study found, with its caveats: The cross-sectional design could not show whether the associations came before the infection or were a result of it, and neither effector/memory subsets nor HPV-specific T cells were isolated. Because T-cell numbers per sample were unknown, differences in richness could reflect varying T-cell content rather than repertoire biology. Random forest classifiers that combined richness and V gene abundances separated cases from controls with an estimated AUC of about 0.8. Significantly higher TCR repertoire richness was observed in CIN3+ cases than in controls across sequencing depths, whereas no difference in evenness was found. Lower TRBV6-7 relative abundance was observed in cases than in controls (around 0.1% versus 0.15%; Bonferroni P = 0.0008).

TCR beta CDR3 regions were amplified by multiplex PCR using the immunoSEQ assay from an average of 1200 ng genomic DNA per sample. To correct primer bias, the assay used a complete synthetic TCR repertoire to set an amplification baseline. Amplicons were sequenced on the Illumina platform. Under the source paper's analysis protocol: Sequences were error-corrected by clustering with frequency ratios and a modified nearest-neighbor algorithm, then analyzed in the immunoSEQ Analyzer with IMGT gene definitions. TCR richness and evenness were averaged over 20 rarefaction repeats at each rarefaction depth, excluding samples with fewer sequences than the depth. Wilcoxon rank sum tests with FDR correction were used to compare relative abundances of V, D and J genes between the groups. Blinded duplicates gave an intraclass correlation of more than 90% for TCR richness and an average of about 76% across 66 gene segments. TCRdb holds this immuneACCESS table with in-frame rearrangements only. Some clones are missing; in checked studies, unresolved V genes explain under half, and the rest has no known cause. The V and J calls and clone size come from that table; D and trimming were worked out from the DNA. The table held for this sample gives 19,000 or so clones. Around an eighth of the sample rests with the top ten.

Every participant had a single incident cervical HPV16 infection, and prevalent HPV16 infections were excluded. Cervical HPV DNA was detected by MY09/MY11 PCR and genotyped by dot-blot hybridization. Roughly 15 mL of heparinized blood was centrifuged, after which the buffy coat was aliquoted, frozen at -30 degrees C, and then stored at -80 degrees C. Genomic DNA was extracted from buffy coat specimens using QIAGEN kits. V and J lose 1 base and 3 bases, and a span of 10 bases separates them. Looking up the germline V gene (reference sequence) yields CDR1 SEHNR and CDR2 FQNEAQ. The CDR3, cysteine through phenylalanine, is 14 amino acids long. Only the CDR3 bases that were read are kept: 33 of them, in frame from base 1. A note on this clone: The clone's antigen remains unknown. The DNA ends 3 residues before the CDR3 does, and the rest of the CDR3 is filled in from the germline J gene.

The sequence derives from a woman aged 18 to 75 with a cervical HPV16 infection that either progressed to CIN3+ or cleared (not recorded which). Recombination connected TRBV7-9 to TRBJ2-7, with TRBD1 as a weak D call on 6 bases. The sequencing input was blood buffy coat. The sequenced part of the CDR3 DNA is TGTGCCAGCAGCTTAGTGACAGGAAACTACGAG. This encodes CASSLVTGNYE. The whole CDR3 region reads CASSLVTGNYEQYF.